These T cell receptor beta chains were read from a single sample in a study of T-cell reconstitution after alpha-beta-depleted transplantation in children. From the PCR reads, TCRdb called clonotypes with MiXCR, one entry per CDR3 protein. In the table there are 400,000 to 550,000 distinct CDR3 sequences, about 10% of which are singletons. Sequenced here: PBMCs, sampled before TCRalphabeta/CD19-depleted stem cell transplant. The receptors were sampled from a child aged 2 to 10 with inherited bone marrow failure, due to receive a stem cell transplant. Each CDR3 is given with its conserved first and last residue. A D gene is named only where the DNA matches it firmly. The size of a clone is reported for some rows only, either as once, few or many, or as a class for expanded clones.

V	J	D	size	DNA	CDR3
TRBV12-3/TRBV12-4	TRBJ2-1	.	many	TGTGCCAGCAGTGACAGGGGACTAGCTGTCAGGGATGAGCAGTTCTTC	CASSDRGLAVRDEQFF
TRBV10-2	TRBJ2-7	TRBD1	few	TGCGCCAGCAGTGAGGGGACAGAGTACGAGCAGTACTTC	CASSEGTEYEQYF
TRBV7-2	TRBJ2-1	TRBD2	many	TGTGCCAGCAGCTCCCCGCGGGAGGCCCTTTACAATGAGCAGTTCTTC	CASSSPREALYNEQFF
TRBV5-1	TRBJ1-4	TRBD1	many	TGCGCCAGCAGCGGACAGGGACTAACTAATGAAAAACTGTTTTTT	CASSGQGLTNEKLFF
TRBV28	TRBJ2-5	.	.	TGTGCCAGCACGTCCTCGGGGACCCAAGAGACCCAGTACTTC	CASTSSGTQETQYF
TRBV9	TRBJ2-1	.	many	TGTGCCAGCAGCGAAGGAAGCGGCTCCTACAATGAGCAGTTCTTC	CASSEGSGSYNEQFF
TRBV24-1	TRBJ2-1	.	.	TGTGCCACCAGTGATCCAAAGCGGGCCCTCCACGATGAGCAGTTCTTC	CATSDPKRALHDEQFF
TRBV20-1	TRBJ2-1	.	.	TGCAGTGCTAGTCGGCTCGGGAGTGGGCCCTCCTACAATGAGCAGTTCTTC	CSASRLGSGPSYNEQFF
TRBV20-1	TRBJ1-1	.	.	TGCAGTGCTAGAGATGCGGGGGCGCGGGAGGTGAGGTCTGAAGCTTTCTTT	CSARDAGAREVRSEAFF
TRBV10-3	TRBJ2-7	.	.	TGTGCCATCAGTGGCCCCAACAGGGCACGAGAATACGAGCAGTACTTC	CAISGPNRAREYEQYF
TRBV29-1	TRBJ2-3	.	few	TGCAGCGTTGAAGAAGGAAGGCAGGGGCTAATAAATACGCAGTATTTT	CSVEEGRQGLINTQYF
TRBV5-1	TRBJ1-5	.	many	TGCGCCAGCAGCTTGGTCCCGGGGAACAATCAGCCCCAGCATTTT	CASSLVPGNNQPQHF
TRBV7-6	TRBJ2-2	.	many	TGTGCCAGCAGCTTATATTCGGGAGCGGGCGGGGAGCTGTTTTTT	CASSLYSGAGGELFF
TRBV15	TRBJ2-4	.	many	TGTGCCACCGGCCATCTAGGGCAGGGAAACATTCAGTACTTC	CATGHLGQGNIQYF
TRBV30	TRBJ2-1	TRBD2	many	TGTGCCTGGAAGTGGCTAGCGGGAGGGCACAATGAGCAGTTCTTC	CAWKWLAGGHNEQFF
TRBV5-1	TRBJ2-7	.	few	TGCGCCAGCAGCTTATCCCAGGGGACCTACGAGCAGTACTTC	CASSLSQGTYEQYF
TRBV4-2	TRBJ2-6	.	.	TGTGCCAGCAGCCAAGGCTCTAGAGGACAACCCTCTGGGGCCAACGTCCTGACTTTC	CASSQGSRGQPSGANVLTF
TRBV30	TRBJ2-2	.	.	TGTGCCTGGAATGGGGGGCTGAGCACCGGGGAGCTGTTTTTT	CAWNGGLSTGELFF
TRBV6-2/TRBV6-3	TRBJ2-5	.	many	TGTGCCAGCAGTTACTCGAGAGGAAAGTACTTC	CASSYSRGKYF
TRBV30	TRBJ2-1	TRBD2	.	TGTGCCTGGACTAGCGGGAATCGTAATGAGCAGTTCTTC	CAWTSGNRNEQFF
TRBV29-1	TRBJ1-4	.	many	TGCAGCGTTTGGCAGGAAAAACTGTTTTTT	CSVWQEKLFF
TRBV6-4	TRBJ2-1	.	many	TGTGCCAGCAGTGAGTCTAGCTACAATGAGCAGTTCTTC	CASSESSYNEQFF
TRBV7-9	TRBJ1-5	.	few	TGTGCCAGCAGCTTCACAGGGCTCGGTCAGCCCCAGCATTTT	CASSFTGLGQPQHF
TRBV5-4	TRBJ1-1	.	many	TGTGCCAGCACAGCGAGGTTAGGAGGGAACACTGAAGCTTTCTTT	CASTARLGGNTEAFF
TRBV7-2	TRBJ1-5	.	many	TGTGCCAGCAGCATATTAAATCAGCCCCAGCATTTT	CASSILNQPQHF
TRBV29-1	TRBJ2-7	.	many	TGCAGCGTTGGCCCCCCTGGACTGATCTACGAGCAGTACTTC	CSVGPPGLIYEQYF
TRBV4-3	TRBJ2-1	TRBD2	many	TGCGCCAGCAGCCAAGATCCCCCGGGGGGCTCCTACAATGAGCAGTTCTTC	CASSQDPPGGSYNEQFF
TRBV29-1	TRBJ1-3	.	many	TGCAGCGTGACCGGGGGGGCTGGAAACACCATATATTTT	CSVTGGAGNTIYF
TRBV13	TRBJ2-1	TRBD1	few	TGTGCCAGCAGCTTCCCTCTAGGGACAGGGGGCTACAATGAGCAGTTCTTC	CASSFPLGTGGYNEQFF
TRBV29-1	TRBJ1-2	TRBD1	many	TGCAGCGTTGGACAGGGACAGTTCTATGGCTACACCTTC	CSVGQGQFYGYTF
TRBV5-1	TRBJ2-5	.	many	TGCGCCAGCAGCTTGGTTGTGGGGGCCGAGACCCAGTACTTC	CASSLVVGAETQYF
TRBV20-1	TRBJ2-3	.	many	TGCAGTGCTAGACCGATGTTGGGGGCGGAGGATACGCAGTATTTT	CSARPMLGAEDTQYF
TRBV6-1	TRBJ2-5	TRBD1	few	TGTGCCAGCAGTAATACAGGGGATATCAGTAGAGAGACCCAGTACTTC	CASSNTGDISRETQYF
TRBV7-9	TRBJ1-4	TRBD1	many	TGTGCCGGACAGGGTGATGAAAAACTGTTTTTT	CAGQGDEKLFF
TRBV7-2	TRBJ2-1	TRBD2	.	TGTGCCAGCAGCCGAATAGCGGGGGCGTGCAATGAGCAGCTCTTC	CASSRIAGACNEQLF
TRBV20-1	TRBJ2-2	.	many	TGCAGCACGCGGCGGGGGAACACCGGGGAGCTGTTTTTT	CSTRRGNTGELFF
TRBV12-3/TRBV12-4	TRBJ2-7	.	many	TGTGCCAGCAGTTTCCAGGGACCCAGATACGAGCAGTACTTC	CASSFQGPRYEQYF
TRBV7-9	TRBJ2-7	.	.	TGTGCCAGCAGCGGAACAGGTACGGGCTACGAGCAGTACTTC	CASSGTGTGYEQYF
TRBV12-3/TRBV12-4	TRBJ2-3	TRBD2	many	TGTGCCAGCACCCCAGGGCTAGCGGCTAGCACAGATACGCAGTATTTT	CASTPGLAASTDTQYF
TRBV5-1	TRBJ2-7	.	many	TGCGCCAGCAGCCCGCCGGGGGTCACCTACGAGCAGTACTTC	CASSPPGVTYEQYF
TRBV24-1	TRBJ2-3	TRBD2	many	TGTGCCACCAGTGATTTGAGCGGGGGGCTCACGAATACGCAGTATTTT	CATSDLSGGLTNTQYF